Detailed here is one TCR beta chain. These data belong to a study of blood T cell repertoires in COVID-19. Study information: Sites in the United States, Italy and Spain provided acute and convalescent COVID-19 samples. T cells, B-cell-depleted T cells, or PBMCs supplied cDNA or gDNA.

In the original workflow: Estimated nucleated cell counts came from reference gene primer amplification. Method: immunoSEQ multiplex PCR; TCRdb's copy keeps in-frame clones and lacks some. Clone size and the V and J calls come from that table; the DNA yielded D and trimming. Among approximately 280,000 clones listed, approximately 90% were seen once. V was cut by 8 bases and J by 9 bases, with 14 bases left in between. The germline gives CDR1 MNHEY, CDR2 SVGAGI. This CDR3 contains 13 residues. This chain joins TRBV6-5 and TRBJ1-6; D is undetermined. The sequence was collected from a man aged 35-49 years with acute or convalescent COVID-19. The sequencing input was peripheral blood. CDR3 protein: CASVRQAGSPLHF. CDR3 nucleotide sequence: TGTGCCAGCGTCCGGCAGGCGGGTTCACCCCTCCACTTT.